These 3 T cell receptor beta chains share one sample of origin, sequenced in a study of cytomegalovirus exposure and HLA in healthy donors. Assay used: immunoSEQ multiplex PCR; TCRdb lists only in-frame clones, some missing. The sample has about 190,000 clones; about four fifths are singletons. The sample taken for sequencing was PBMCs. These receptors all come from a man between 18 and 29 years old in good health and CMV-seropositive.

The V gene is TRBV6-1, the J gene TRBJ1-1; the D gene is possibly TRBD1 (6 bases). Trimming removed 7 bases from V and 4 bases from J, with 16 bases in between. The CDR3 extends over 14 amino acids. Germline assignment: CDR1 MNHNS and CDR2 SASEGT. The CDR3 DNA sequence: TGTGCCAGCACTTCAGGGGCGGGGGGCACTGAAGCTTTCTTT. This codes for CASTSGAGGTEAFF.

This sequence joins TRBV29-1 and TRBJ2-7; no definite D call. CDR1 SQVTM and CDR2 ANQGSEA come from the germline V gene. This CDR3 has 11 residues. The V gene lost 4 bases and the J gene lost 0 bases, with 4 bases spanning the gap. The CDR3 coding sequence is TGCAGCGTTGCCATCTCCTACGAGCAGTACTTC. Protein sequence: CSVAISYEQYF.

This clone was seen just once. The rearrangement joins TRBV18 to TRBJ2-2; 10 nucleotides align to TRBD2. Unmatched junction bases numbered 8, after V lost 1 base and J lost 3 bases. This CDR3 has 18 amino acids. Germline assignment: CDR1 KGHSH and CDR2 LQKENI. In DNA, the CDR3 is TGTGCCAGCTCACCACGCCTAGCGGGAGTTATGGACACCGGGGAGCTGTTTTTT. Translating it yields CASSPRLAGVMDTGELFF. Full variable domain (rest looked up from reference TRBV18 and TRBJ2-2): NAGVMQNPRHLVRRRGQEARLRCSPMKGHSHVYWYRQLPEEGLKFMVYLQKENIIDESGMPKERFSAEFPKEGPSILRIQQVVRGDSAAYFCASSPRLAGVMDTGELFFGEGSRLTVL.